The 21 T cell receptor beta chains presented below share a single source sample, sequenced in a study of vaccination and CD4 T cells after COVID-19. The antigens of these receptors remain unknown. Documented time point: late sampling 161 to 241 days after vaccination in a few convalescent patients. Treatment of the sample: 10-day PBMC culture with coronavirus spike peptide pools or control peptides (ViraFEST assay). Cultured CD4+ T cells had their DNA profiled by the Oncomine TCR Beta short-read assay. TCRdb re-analysed the PCR reads in MiXCR, keeping a single row per CDR3 protein. This table holds 20,000 to 25,000 distinct CDR3 sequences, roughly two fifths found once. Sequencing was performed on CD4+ T cells from blood, cultured in vitro, taken about 7 months after SARS-CoV-2 vaccination. The source of these receptors is a human donor who had recovered from COVID-19.

By sample fraction, this clonotype is medium-sized. V usage is TRBV19 and J usage is TRBJ1-1; unclear D gene. The CDR3 is 13 amino acids. Germline-derived CDR1 and CDR2 are LNHDA and SQIVND (reference sequence). Trimming stripped 6 bases from V and 1 base from J, with 9 bases between. CDR3 in amino acids: CASSVQRNTEAFF. The CDR3 nucleotides read TGTGCCAGTAGCGTACAGAGGAACACTGAAGCTTTCTTT.

The rearrangement uses TRBV2 and TRBJ1-1; no reliable D call. The V gene lost 7 bases and the J gene lost 4 bases, with 13 bases spanning the gap. The CDR3 is made up of 13 amino acids. In germline, CDR1 is SNHLY, CDR2 FYNNEI. The CDR3 DNA follows: TGTGCCAGCACAGATGAGGTTAGCACTGAAGCTTTCTTT. The encoded protein is CASTDEVSTEAFF.

This clonotype was recorded a few times. The chain employs TRBV20-1 and TRBJ2-5; tentative D call: TRBD2 (5 bases). Germline CDR1 and CDR2: DFQATT and SNEGSKA (reference sequence). The germline V and J ends were trimmed by 0 bases and 5 bases, with 10 bases remaining between them. The CDR3 has 13 residues. Here the CDR3 reads CSARDIGGETQYF. The DNA of the CDR3 is TGCAGTGCTAGAGATATAGGCGGGGAGACCCAGTACTTC.

Only a few counts were recorded for this clonotype. The J gene is TRBJ2-1, the V gene TRBV24-1, with 12 positions matching TRBD2. The trim removed 10 bases at V and 7 bases at J, leaving 10 bases unmatched. Germline-derived CDR1 and CDR2 are KGHDR and SFDVKD. There are 15 residues in the CDR3. CDR3 loop: CATSSLAGGDNEQFF. In DNA, the CDR3 is TGTGCCACTTCCTCCCTAGCGGGAGGGGATAATGAGCAGTTCTTC.

This sequence joins TRBV25-1 and TRBJ2-1, with D unresolved. With 1 base removed from V and 4 bases from J, the gap between germline ends came to 8 bases. The germline gives CDR1 MGHDK, CDR2 SYGVNS. The CDR3 runs to 14 residues. In DNA form, the CDR3 reads TGTGCCAGCAGTGAATCCCCTGCTTACAATGAGCAGTTCTTC. Translation: CASSESPAYNEQFF.

This clonotype was picked up a small number of times. This chain's CDR3 is CASSGQGTDTQYF. CDR3 DNA: TGTGCCAGCAGTGGACAGGGCACAGATACGCAGTATTTT. V usage is TRBV2 and J usage is TRBJ2-3, with a possible D match to TRBD1 (6 bases). This CDR3 contains 13 residues. CDR1 and CDR2 from the germline V gene are SNHLY and FYNNEI. V was clipped by 4 bases and J by 1 base, with 6 bases between them.

The chain couples TRBV21-1 to TRBJ2-5; the D call TRBD2 from the table was never checked on the DNA. TRBV21-1 is a pseudogene locus. This CDR3 has 16 amino acids. The CDR3 loop is CASSKPLHPYQETQYF. CDR3 coding DNA: TGTGCCAGCAGCAAACCCCTCCACCCGTACCAAGAGACCCAGTACTTC.

This clonotype was counted a few times. The junction shows a germline mismatch at one end, possibly a read error. The J gene is TRBJ1-1, the V gene TRBV19; 10 positions agree with TRBD1. The V gene's germline CDR1 is LNHDA and CDR2 SQIVND (reference sequence). This CDR3 contains 16 residues. The CDR3 here is CASSTRSGQGHTEAFF. In nucleotides, the CDR3 is TGTGCCAGCAGTACTCGGTCGGGACAGGGGCACACTGAAGCTTTCTTT.

This rearrangement joins TRBV6-1 to TRBJ2-1, with TRBD1 matching 9 bases. The V gene's germline CDR1 is MNHNS and CDR2 SASEGT. J was trimmed by 0 bases and V by 5 bases; bases with no gene match: 5. This CDR3 region has 16 residues. The CDR3 DNA reads TGTGCCAGCAGTAACCGGGACAGGGTCTCCTACAATGAGCAGTTCTTC. It specifies CASSNRDRVSYNEQFF.

This clonotype came up a few times. V and J are TRBV6-5 and TRBJ1-5; 7 nucleotides match TRBD1. The germline gives CDR1 MNHEY, CDR2 SVGAGI. The CDR3 extends over 17 amino acids. The trim removed 1 base at V and 1 base at J, leaving 7 bases unmatched. The CDR3 sequence: CASSYYRDSKSNQPQHF. The CDR3 bases are TGTGCCAGCAGTTACTACCGGGACAGCAAGAGCAATCAGCCCCAGCATTTT.

J is TRBJ1-3 and V is TRBV4-2, with D unclear. Germline-derived CDR1 and CDR2 are LGHNA and YNFKEQ. This CDR3 contains 15 residues. The germline V and J ends were trimmed by 0 bases and 3 bases, with 9 bases remaining between them. The CDR3 region is CASSQEGASGNTIYF. As DNA, the CDR3 is TGTGCCAGCAGCCAAGAGGGCGCAAGTGGAAACACCATATATTTT.

V usage is TRBV6-1 and J usage is TRBJ2-3; 7 bases are shared with TRBD2. Trimming took 7 bases from V and 0 from J; bases not matched to a gene: 10. Germline assignment: CDR1 MNHNS and CDR2 SASEGT. There are 16 residues in the CDR3. Written as DNA, the CDR3 is TGTGCCAGCATGTCGCCCAGCGGGGCGAGCACAGATACGCAGTATTTT. Translating it yields CASMSPSGASTDTQYF.

This rearrangement joins TRBV7-2 to TRBJ2-5; D may be TRBD1 (6 bases). V was shortened by 2 bases and J by 11 bases, with 12 bases between the two germline ends. The CDR3 is made up of 12 amino acids. Germline CDR1 SGHTA, CDR2 FQGNSA. The CDR3 spells CASSLSGHAQYF. DNA of the CDR3: TGTGCCAGCAGCTTATCGGGACACGCTCAGTACTTC.

The chain is built from TRBV7-9 and TRBJ1-2; 7 nucleotides agree with TRBD1. This CDR3 spans 15 amino acids. Trimming removed 6 bases from V and 8 bases from J; junction bases left unmatched: 15. Germline CDR1 SEHNR, CDR2 FQNEAQ (reference sequence). The CDR3 reads CASSGMRGRSGGYTF. CDR3 in DNA: TGTGCCAGCAGTGGTATGAGGGGGCGATCGGGCGGCTACACCTTC.

The gene calls are TRBV6-1 and TRBJ1-2, with TRBD1 matching over 7 bases. CDR1 and CDR2 (germline): MNHNS, SASEGT. V shed 1 base, J shed 2 bases, and the junction held 4 bases outside the gene matches. This CDR3 has 15 amino acids. CDR3 protein: CASSEVAGGNYGYTF. CDR3 sequence (DNA): TGTGCCAGCAGTGAAGTAGCAGGGGGAAACTATGGCTACACCTTC.

This clonotype showed up just once. The chain has TRBV19 and TRBJ1-1; D is unresolved. The CDR3 extends over 15 amino acids. Germline loops: CDR1 LNHDA, CDR2 SQIVND (reference sequence). Trimming removed 0 bases at V and 0 bases at J, with 8 bases between. CDR3 DNA sequence: TGTGCCAGTAGTATAGATGGAGGGATGAACACTGAAGCTTTCTTT. It codes for CASSIDGGMNTEAFF. The variable domain in full, completed from reference TRBV19 and TRBJ1-1, reads DGGITQSPKYLFRKEGQNVTLSCEQNLNHDAMYWYRQDPGQGLRLIYYSQIVNDFQKGDIAEGYSVSREKKESFPLTVTSAQKNPTAFYLCASSIDGGMNTEAFFGQGTRLTVV.

The rearrangement links TRBV6-1 to TRBJ2-1, with D possibly matching TRBD1 (5 bases). The CDR3 spans 16 residues. The V gene's germline CDR1 is MNHNS and CDR2 SASEGT. V was shortened by 4 bases and J by 2 bases, with 15 bases between the two germline ends. The CDR3 nucleotides read TGTGCCAGCAGTGGAGTAGGGGCTGAGACCTACAATGAGCAGTTCTTC. This encodes CASSGVGAETYNEQFF.

This clonotype was counted between two and nine times. This sequence joins TRBV6-1 and TRBJ1-5, with a possible D match to TRBD1 (5 bases). The CDR3 runs to 14 residues. The germline gives CDR1 MNHNS, CDR2 SASEGT. With 3 bases removed from V and 5 bases from J, the gap between germline ends came to 11 bases. The CDR3 region is CASSEVGGDQPQHF. CDR3 nucleotide sequence: TGTGCCAGCAGTGAGGTGGGGGGGGATCAGCCCCAGCATTTT.

The chain couples TRBV6-1 to TRBJ1-3; D is possibly TRBD1 (5 bases). The V end was cut by 3 bases, the J end by 0 bases, with 12 bases between. The germline gives CDR1 MNHNS, CDR2 SASEGT. This CDR3 region has 16 residues. This CDR3 is CASSEGLPRSGNTIYF. The DNA for the CDR3 is TGTGCCAGCAGTGAGGGACTTCCCCGCTCTGGAAACACCATATATTTT.

V usage is TRBV6-2 or TRBV6-3 and J usage is TRBJ1-5; 10 positions match TRBD1. CDR3 length equals 15 residues. The V segment lost 0 bases and the J segment 5 bases; nucleotides outside the gene matches: 1. Germline V gene lookup returns CDR1 MNHEY and CDR2 SVGEGT. CDR3 DNA sequence: TGTGCCAGCAGTTACTCGGGGACAGGGGATCAGCCCCAGCATTTT. Its translation is CASSYSGTGDQPQHF.

The J gene is TRBJ2-7, the V gene TRBV27, with a tentative D call TRBD2 (6 bases). Germline CDR1 reads MNHEY; CDR2 reads SMNVEV (reference sequence). This CDR3 is 15 amino acids long. The V gene lost 7 bases and the J gene lost 7 bases, with 23 bases spanning the gap. In DNA, the CDR3 is TGTGCCAGCACCACCACCCGCGGAGGGATTCGGGAGCAGTACTTC. Protein sequence: CASTTTRGGIREQYF.